Ten or more counts support the clone carrying this TCR beta chain. Its cognate antigen is unknown. An end of the junction differs from the germline gene, which may be a read error. Researchers tagged individual cDNA molecules with unique molecular identifiers. TCRdb called the 5' RACE reads again in MiXCR, with one record for every CDR3 protein. The repertoire holds about 61,000 distinct CDR3 sequences, with less than 14% as singletons. The sample originates from a study of early T cells in non-severe SARS-CoV-2 infection. Study at large: Chains were not paired, and sequencing was done on bulk RNA from unsorted whole blood. Study findings and constraints: Matches to VDJdb favored anti-spike CD8 responses and missed private and CD4 specificities.

Germline loops: CDR1 SQVTM, CDR2 ANQGSEA. The CDR3 length is 12 residues. The receptor's source is an adult who was a healthcare worker with PCR-confirmed SARS-CoV-2 infection or an uninfected control (not recorded which). The rearrangement links TRBV29-1 to TRBJ2-5, with TRBD2 identical over 11 bases. The sequenced material came from whole blood. The CDR3 sequence is CALAGGQETQYF. CDR3 coding DNA: TGTGCCCTAGCGGGGGGCCAAGAGACCCAGTACTTC.